Listed below are T cell receptor beta chains from one sample, sequenced in a study of T-cell memory formation after mild COVID-19. TCRdb re-called the 5' RACE reads through MiXCR, storing one row per CDR3 protein. This sample has around 2,200 distinct CDR3 sequences, with about two thirds found just once. Sequenced material: PBMCs or a T cell subset sorted from them (not recorded which). These receptors all stem from an adult who had mild COVID-19 (a few samples of this study predate the infection). Cell type and time point are not known. Each CDR3 is given with its conserved first and last residue. The order of the fields is CDR3 protein, CDR3 DNA, clone size, D gene, V gene, J gene. The D gene is left open where the match is weak. Clone size is stated in some rows and not others, as once, few, many or a class when expanded.

CDR3: CASTQDGGTDTQYF; DNA: TGCGCCAGCACCCAGGACGGAGGGACAGATACGCAGTATTTT; size: -; D: -; V: TRBV5-1; J: TRBJ2-3
CDR3: CASSRQGVYEQYF; DNA: TGTGCCAGCAGTAGGCAGGGGGTCTACGAGCAGTACTTC; size: large; D: TRBD1; V: TRBV27; J: TRBJ2-7
CDR3: CASSFNAGGLIAKNIQYF; DNA: TGTGCCAGCAGTTTCAACGCAGGGGGACTAATAGCCAAAAACATTCAGTACTTC; size: -; D: -; V: TRBV6-6; J: TRBJ2-4
CDR3: CASSLTVGVGNTEAFF; DNA: TGTGCCAGCAGCTTAACAGTCGGCGTGGGGAACACTGAAGCTTTCTTT; size: -; D: -; V: TRBV11-2; J: TRBJ1-1
CDR3: CASSLATWREVDEQFF; DNA: TGTGCCAGCAGCTTAGCGACTTGGCGGGAGGTCGATGAGCAGTTCTTC; size: -; D: TRBD2; V: TRBV7-9; J: TRBJ2-1
CDR3: CASSYRLGLAYEQYF; DNA: TGTGCCAGCAGTTACCGCCTGGGACTAGCCTACGAGCAGTACTTC; size: few; D: TRBD2; V: TRBV6-5; J: TRBJ2-7
CDR3: CASSLQGVETQYF; DNA: TGTGCCAGCAGCCTACAGGGAGTAGAGACCCAGTACTTC; size: -; D: -; V: TRBV3-1; J: TRBJ2-5
CDR3: CASSFNPATTNTGELFF; DNA: TGTGCCAGCAGCTTTAATCCAGCTACCACGAACACCGGGGAGCTGTTTTTT; size: -; D: -; V: TRBV7-8; J: TRBJ2-2
CDR3: CASGLTPYTDTQYF; DNA: TGTGCCAGCGGCTTGACCCCCTACACAGATACGCAGTATTTT; size: few; D: -; V: TRBV7-8; J: TRBJ2-3
CDR3: CASSWTSGSWSGELFF; DNA: TGCGCCAGCAGCTGGACTAGCGGGAGTTGGTCCGGGGAGCTGTTTTTT; size: large; D: TRBD2; V: TRBV5-1; J: TRBJ2-2
CDR3: CSARSSGETSGETEAFF; DNA: TGCAGTGCTAGGTCCAGTGGGGAAACGTCGGGTGAGACTGAAGCTTTCTTT; size: -; D: -; V: TRBV20-1; J: TRBJ1-1
CDR3: CASSVAGGHNEQFF; DNA: TGTGCCAGCAGCGTAGCGGGGGGCCACAATGAGCAGTTCTTC; size: -; D: -; V: TRBV9; J: TRBJ2-1
CDR3: CASSHAGTAYEQYF; DNA: TGCGCCAGCAGCCATGCCGGGACAGCCTACGAGCAGTACTTC; size: -; D: TRBD1; V: TRBV4-1; J: TRBJ2-7
CDR3: CAWSEFSGDTYEQYF; DNA: TGTGCCTGGAGTGAGTTCAGTGGCGACACCTACGAGCAGTACTTC; size: -; D: -; V: TRBV30; J: TRBJ2-7
CDR3: CASSLRLDYNEQFF; DNA: TGTGCCAGCAGCTTAAGACTAGATTACAATGAGCAGTTCTTC; size: -; D: -; V: TRBV11-2; J: TRBJ2-1
CDR3: CASSSRQGINEQFF; DNA: TGTGCCAGCTCATCAAGACAGGGGATTAATGAGCAGTTCTTC; size: -; D: TRBD1; V: TRBV18; J: TRBJ2-1
CDR3: CSVGNVDRVDTEAFF; DNA: TGCAGCGTGGGGAATGTGGACAGGGTCGACACTGAAGCTTTCTTT; size: -; D: TRBD1; V: TRBV29-1; J: TRBJ1-1
CDR3: CASSLATATYNSPLHF; DNA: TGTGCCAGCAGCTTAGCGACCGCTACCTATAATTCACCCCTCCACTTT; size: medium-sized; D: -; V: TRBV7-2; J: TRBJ1-6
CDR3: CASSSLHLAGGNLLHEQYF; DNA: TGTGCCAGCAGCTCGCTTCATCTAGCGGGGGGGAACCTCCTTCACGAGCAGTACTTC; size: -; D: TRBD2; V: TRBV7-2; J: TRBJ2-7
CDR3: CSGGENQPQHF; DNA: TGCAGTGGAGGGGAGAATCAGCCCCAGCATTTT; size: -; D: -; V: TRBV20-1; J: TRBJ1-5
CDR3: CASSLVQGLVADTQYF; DNA: TGTGCCAGCAGTTTAGTTCAGGGCCTCGTGGCAGATACGCAGTATTTT; size: large; D: -; V: TRBV12-3/TRBV12-4; J: TRBJ2-3
CDR3: CASSSPVRVGQFF; DNA: TGTGCCAGCAGCTCCCCCGTACGGGTCGGGCAGTTCTTC; size: -; D: -; V: TRBV11-3; J: TRBJ2-1
CDR3: CASSLAAETQYF; DNA: TGCGCCAGCAGCCTTGCAGCGGAGACCCAGTACTTC; size: -; D: -; V: TRBV5-1; J: TRBJ2-5
CDR3: CASSPSPLAGGRNEQFF; DNA: TGCGCCAGCAGCCCCTCCCCACTAGCGGGGGGGCGTAATGAGCAGTTCTTC; size: large; D: TRBD2; V: TRBV5-1; J: TRBJ2-1
CDR3: CASSPGTFLLGELFF; DNA: TGTGCCAGTAGTCCCGGGACTTTCTTACTCGGGGAGCTGTTTTTT; size: -; D: -; V: TRBV19; J: TRBJ2-2
CDR3: CASSQDRAYGSPGEQFF; DNA: TGCGCCAGCAGCCAAGATCGGGCATATGGGTCTCCCGGTGAGCAGTTCTTC; size: -; D: -; V: TRBV4-3; J: TRBJ2-1
CDR3: CASSLLSGMNTEAFF; DNA: TGTGCCAGCAGCTTGCTGTCAGGCATGAACACTGAAGCTTTCTTT; size: -; D: -; V: TRBV5-5; J: TRBJ1-1
CDR3: CASSYYRARGVPDEQFF; DNA: TGTGCCAGCAGTTACTACAGGGCCCGGGGGGTCCCCGATGAGCAGTTCTTC; size: large; D: -; V: TRBV6-6; J: TRBJ2-1
CDR3: CASSFQARENTEAFF; DNA: TGTGCCAGCAGTTTTCAGGCCCGGGAAAACACTGAAGCTTTCTTT; size: -; D: -; V: TRBV12-3/TRBV12-4; J: TRBJ1-1
CDR3: CASRNTGELFF; DNA: TGTGCCAGCAGGAACACCGGGGAGCTGTTTTTT; size: -; D: -; V: TRBV25-1; J: TRBJ2-2
CDR3: CASSSSRFYGYTF; DNA: TGTGCCAGCAGTTCGAGCAGGTTCTATGGCTACACCTTC; size: -; D: -; V: TRBV25-1; J: TRBJ1-2
CDR3: CASSRGYEQYF; DNA: TGTGCCAGCAGTCGAGGCTACGAGCAGTACTTC; size: once; D: -; V: TRBV12-3/TRBV12-4; J: TRBJ2-7
CDR3: CSASESGPLPARAGELFF; DNA: TGCAGTGCTAGCGAGTCGGGCCCCCTGCCGGCTAGGGCCGGGGAGCTGTTTTTT; size: medium-sized; D: -; V: TRBV20-1; J: TRBJ2-2
CDR3: CATSAGPNTGELFF; DNA: TGTGCCACCTCGGCCGGACCGAACACCGGGGAGCTGTTTTTT; size: -; D: -; V: TRBV15; J: TRBJ2-2
CDR3: CASSFGPSQYF; DNA: TGTGCCAGCAGTTTCGGTCCCTCGCAGTATTTT; size: -; D: -; V: TRBV12-3/TRBV12-4; J: TRBJ2-3
CDR3: CASSPPGSRSYNEQFF; DNA: TGTGCCAGCAGCCCCCCCGGAAGTCGGTCCTACAATGAGCAGTTCTTC; size: large; D: -; V: TRBV7-9; J: TRBJ2-1
CDR3: CASSSIGPETQYF; DNA: TGTGCCAGCAGTTCAATAGGCCCAGAGACCCAGTACTTC; size: once; D: -; V: TRBV12-3/TRBV12-4; J: TRBJ2-5
CDR3: CASSLGPGGETQYF; DNA: TGTGCCAGCAGCTTGGGTCCCGGAGGGGAGACCCAGTACTTC; size: -; D: -; V: TRBV5-6; J: TRBJ2-5
CDR3: CATSRDPGYQETQYF; DNA: TGTGCCACCAGCAGAGACCCAGGCTACCAAGAGACCCAGTACTTC; size: -; D: -; V: TRBV15; J: TRBJ2-5
CDR3: CASSDTMYRGEAFF; DNA: TGTGCCAGCAGCGACACCATGTACAGAGGGGAAGCTTTCTTT; size: -; D: -; V: TRBV7-6; J: TRBJ1-1
CDR3: CASSPPGLAIEWNYEQYF; DNA: TGTGCCAGCAGTCCCCCGGGATTGGCCATAGAGTGGAACTACGAGCAGTACTTC; size: large; D: -; V: TRBV6-2/TRBV6-3; J: TRBJ2-7
CDR3: CASSYLIGQGHYEQYF; DNA: TGTGCCAGCAGTTACTTGATCGGACAGGGGCACTACGAGCAGTACTTC; size: -; D: TRBD1; V: TRBV27; J: TRBJ2-7